This T cell receptor (beta chain) derives from a study of CD8 T cells in ankylosing spondylitis. The CDR3 runs 12 residues. Germline loops: CDR1 SQVTM, CDR2 ANQGSEA. With V trimmed by 7 bases and J by 5 bases, 7 bases remained unmatched. This clonotype was detected many times. Its antigen is still unknown. General study results and limits: Disease-linked clones were reportedly significantly enriched in matched ankylosing spondylitis synovial fluid. Existing reports had already noted some motif variants in reactive arthritis synovial fluid and blood. With a CD8+ phenotype, disease-linked clones were relatively rare in peripheral blood.

It was by quantitative 5'-RACE with molecular barcodes that TCR beta libraries were made. TCRdb passed the 5' RACE reads through MiXCR, listing each CDR3 protein once. The table has approximately 210,000 distinct CDR3 sequences, about 13% seen once. The J gene is TRBJ2-7, the V gene TRBV29-1, with 8 positions matching TRBD1. Sequenced: blood, either unsorted or a sorted T cell fraction (not recorded which). The sequence came from a male donor with ankylosing spondylitis or in good health (not recorded which). CDR3 in amino acids: CSALDRAHEQYF. The CDR3 DNA follows: TGCAGCGCCTTGGACAGGGCCCACGAGCAGTACTTC.